The clone carrying this TCR beta chain was found once. Antigen: not known. Profiling relied on immunoSEQ multiplex PCR, and the TCRdb table lists in-frame clones only, not all of them. The repertoire consists of 130,000 to 150,000 clones, with approximately 90% occurring once and the leading ten covering around 4.9%. The record originates from a study of T cell responses to AZD1222 COVID-19 vaccine. Study-level information: Second-dose groups at about 4 or about 12 weeks were pooled. Study-wide findings and caveats: Repertoires in all cases were sampled only once the peak T cell response had passed.

Germline CDR1 MNHEY, CDR2 SVGAGI. V was pared by 7 bases and J by 5 bases, with 15 bases between. The CDR3 loop spans 14 amino acids. The sequences come from peripheral blood, collected on day 0 of AZD1222 vaccination. The sequence was collected from an adult in good health. The chain couples TRBV6-5 to TRBJ2-1; possibly TRBD1 for D (6 bases). The CDR3 nucleotides are TGTGCCAGCAACGGACAATACAGGGACAATGAGCAGTTCTTC. Amino acid sequence: CASNGQYRDNEQFF.